This TCR beta chain was observed in a study of cytomegalovirus exposure and HLA in healthy donors. Primers for the PCR totalled 60 Vbeta and 13 Jbeta. Clones were sequenced by immunoSEQ multiplex PCR, and TCRdb holds only the in-frame ones, with some missing. The sample includes approximately 120,000 clones, over 60% of them seen just once. The CDR3 is 15 residues long. The trim removed 8 bases at V and 6 bases at J, leaving 13 bases unmatched. Per the germline V gene, CDR1 is MDHEN and CDR2 is SYDVKM. The chain has TRBV28 and TRBJ2-1; TRBD1 matches at 7 bases. Material for sequencing was PBMCs. The receptor was derived from a man in his fifties or sixties in good health and CMV-seropositive. The CDR3 loop reads CASSIPGQRSNEQFF. The CDR3 DNA sequence: TGTGCCAGCTCTATACCGGGACAGCGGTCCAATGAGCAGTTCTTC.